The 17 T cell receptor beta chains given below trace back to one sample, sequenced in a study of graft-versus-host responses after intestinal transplantation. Clones were sequenced by immunoSEQ multiplex PCR, and TCRdb holds only the in-frame ones, with some missing. The table records 13,000 to 15,000 clones, just under 70% of them present only once. Intraepithelial plus lamina propria lymphocytes were released by processing graft tissue. The specimen was ileum tissue, collected around 690 days after intestinal transplantation. Receptors were obtained from a human patient who received an intestinal transplant, so some T cells may come from the graft donor.

As to this clone: This likely stems from a read error, as it lies one base from a far larger clone. V usage is TRBV6-4 and J usage is TRBJ2-1; 12 positions agree with TRBD2. The CDR3 consists of 15 residues. Germline V CDR1 and CDR2: MRHNA, SNTAGT. Germline trimming cut 2 bases from V and 6 bases from J; bases unmatched to any gene: 2. CDR3 residues: CASSDASGGANEQFF. In DNA form, the CDR3 reads TGTGCCAGCAGTGACGCTAGCGGGGGGGCCAATGAGCAGTTCTTC.

This clone was found a few times. The junction and the germline gene differ at one end; a read error may be behind it. The chain couples TRBV6-4 to TRBJ2-2, with D unclear. Germline V CDR1 and CDR2: MRHNA, SNTAGT. CDR3 length: 14 residues. In nucleotides, the CDR3 is TGTGCCAGCAGTTACTCGGACAACACCGGGGAGCTGTTTTTT. It specifies CASSYSDNTGELFF.

This clone was counted a few times. The chain has TRBV11-2 and TRBJ2-3, with 9 bases that match TRBD2. CDR1 SGHAT and CDR2 FQNNGV come from the germline V gene. This CDR3 spans 16 amino acids. With V trimmed by 5 bases and J by 0 bases, 6 bases remained unmatched. CDR3 nucleotide sequence: TGTGCCAGCAGCCTTGGGACTAGCTCTAGCACAGATACGCAGTATTTT. Amino acid sequence: CASSLGTSSSTDTQYF.

This clone was picked up a small number of times. The J gene is TRBJ2-1, the V gene TRBV19, with TRBD2 identical over 10 bases. The CDR3 totals 15 residues. The J segment lost 7 bases and the V segment lost 4 bases, leaving 7 bases of the junction unmatched. The germline V gene has CDR1 LNHDA and CDR2 SQIVND (reference sequence). CDR3 DNA: TGTGCCAGTAGTACGGGAGCGGGAGGGGGAAATGAGCAGTTCTTC. As protein: CASSTGAGGGNEQFF. Together with reference TRBV19 and TRBJ2-1, the CDR3 gives the full variable domain: DGGITQSPKYLFRKEGQNVTLSCEQNLNHDAMYWYRQDPGQGLRLIYYSQIVNDFQKGDIAEGYSVSREKKESFPLTVTSAQKNPTAFYLCASSTGAGGGNEQFFGPGTRLTVL.

This clone was found a few times. V and J are TRBV16 and TRBJ2-7; 10 bases line up with TRBD2. The V and J ends lost 3 bases and 6 bases, in that order; junction bases with no gene match: 8. The CDR3 is 15 residues long. Looked up from germline, CDR1 is KGHSY and CDR2 is FQNENV. The CDR3: CASSQGLASFGEQYF. CDR3 DNA: TGTGCCAGCAGCCAGGGACTAGCGTCGTTCGGCGAGCAGTACTTC.

The V call is TRBV13, the J call TRBJ1-4, with D hard to call. Germline CDR1 reads PRHDT; CDR2 reads FYEKMQ (reference sequence). The CDR3 has 16 amino acids. V was pared by 5 bases and J by 4 bases, with 17 bases between. CDR3 sequence: CASSLTGPPFNEKLFF. Here the CDR3 DNA reads TGTGCCAGCAGCCTCACGGGTCCCCCCTTTAATGAAAAACTGTTTTTT.

This clone has more than one count but fewer than ten. V is TRBV11-1 and J is TRBJ2-7, with a possible D match to TRBD2 (6 bases). V dropped 5 bases and J dropped 3 bases, with 11 bases sitting between them. The length of the CDR3 is 13 residues. The germline V gene has CDR1 SGHAT and CDR2 FQDESV (reference sequence). DNA for the CDR3: TGTGCCAGCAGCCGGGACTTTTACTACGAGCAGTACTTC. It is translated as CASSRDFYYEQYF.

This clone was counted a single time. This chain joins TRBV23-1 and TRBJ1-5; 10 positions match TRBD1. TRBV23-1 is marked as an open reading frame, function uncertain. The CDR3 length is 16 residues. V lost 3 bases, J lost 6 bases, and 8 bases stayed unmatched. CDR3 region: CASSQRDRGGGQPQHF. The DNA of the CDR3 is TGCGCCAGCAGTCAGCGGGACAGGGGAGGGGGTCAGCCCCAGCATTTT.

The genes are TRBV7-9 and TRBJ2-1; D might be TRBD1 (5 bases). V was pared by 0 bases and J by 5 bases, with 8 bases between. This CDR3 spans 14 amino acids. Germline values: CDR1 SEHNR, CDR2 FQNEAQ (reference sequence). The CDR3 DNA follows: TGTGCCAGCAGCTTAGCGGGGCCCCACAATGAGCAGTTCTTC. It encodes CASSLAGPHNEQFF.

The V and J genes are TRBV5-8 and TRBJ2-7; D is unclear. Germline V CDR1 and CDR2: SGHTS, YDEGEE. The V end was cut by 4 bases, the J end by 4 bases, with 12 bases between. The CDR3 contains 13 residues. The CDR3 reads CASSAEIKYEQYF. The CDR3 DNA is TGTGCCAGCAGCGCCGAGATAAAATACGAGCAGTACTTC.

The rearrangement links TRBV4-3 to TRBJ1-1; D is uncertain. The germline gives CDR1 LGHNA, CDR2 YSLEER. V was trimmed by 0 bases and J by 7 bases, leaving 12 bases between them. The CDR3 has 14 amino acids. CDR3 protein: CASSQDRELGEAFF. The CDR3 nucleotides are TGCGCCAGCAGCCAAGATAGGGAGCTGGGTGAAGCTTTCTTT.

This clone was counted once. The chain employs TRBV6-5 and TRBJ1-4, with D perhaps TRBD1 (6 bases). Trimming removed 4 bases from V and 4 bases from J, with 13 bases in between. The germline gives CDR1 MNHEY, CDR2 SVGAGI. The CDR3 is 15 residues long. DNA of the CDR3: TGTGCCAGCAGTTCCGACAGGCTTAATAATGAAAAACTGTTTTTT. This encodes CASSSDRLNNEKLFF.

In this sample, this clone turned up once. The CDR3 is CASSNYGYTF. In DNA form, the CDR3 reads TGTGCCAGCAGTAACTATGGCTACACCTTC. The chain has TRBV6-1 and TRBJ1-2, with unresolved D. Germline loops: CDR1 MNHNS, CDR2 SASEGT. V lost 5 bases to trimming and J lost 2 bases, with 0 bases between them. The CDR3 is 10 amino acids.

The chain links TRBV11-3 to TRBJ2-7; TRBD1 matches 9 bases. CDR3 length equals 17 residues. V was pared by 2 bases and J by 6 bases, with 14 bases of the junction left unmatched. Germline lookup yields CDR1 SGHNT and CDR2 YENEEA. The CDR3, as DNA: TGTGCCAGCAGCTTAATTATGGGGGGGGACAGGGACCCCGAGCAGTACTTC. As protein: CASSLIMGGDRDPEQYF.

The chain links TRBV30 to TRBJ1-2, with TRBD1 matching 8 bases. The ends lost 3 bases at V and 8 bases at J; junction bases unmatched: 2. The CDR3 has 11 amino acids. Germline CDR1 GTSNPN, CDR2 SVGIG (reference sequence). CDR3 sequence reads: CAWRDRGGYTF. The CDR3, as DNA: TGTGCCTGGAGAGACAGGGGAGGCTACACCTTC. The full variable domain, with the rest looked up from reference TRBV30 and TRBJ1-2, is SQTIHQWPATLVQPVGSPLSLECTVEGTSNPNLYWYRQAAGRGLQLLFYSVGIGQISSEVPQNLSASRPQDRQFILSSKKLLLSDSGFYLCAWRDRGGYTFGSGTRLTVV.

The CDR3 reads CASSPGGVNTEAFF. CDR3 coding DNA: TGTGCCAGCAGCCCAGGTGGTGTGAACACTGAAGCTTTCTTT. The chain employs TRBV7-2 and TRBJ1-1; D is undetermined. Trimming took 5 bases from V and 0 from J, leaving 10 bases between them. This CDR3 is 14 amino acids long. Germline V gene lookup returns CDR1 SGHTA and CDR2 FQGNSA.

This clone was detected a few times. V gene TRBV5-1 combines with J gene TRBJ2-1; 11 positions agree with TRBD2. CDR3 length: 16 residues. The germline V gene encodes CDR1 SGHRS and CDR2 YFSETQ. V trimming: 1 base; J trimming: 8 bases; junction bases outside the gene matches: 8. CDR3 coding DNA: TGCGCCAGCAGCTTGCTGGGACTAGCGGTGGGCGATGAGCAGTTCTTC. It encodes CASSLLGLAVGDEQFF.